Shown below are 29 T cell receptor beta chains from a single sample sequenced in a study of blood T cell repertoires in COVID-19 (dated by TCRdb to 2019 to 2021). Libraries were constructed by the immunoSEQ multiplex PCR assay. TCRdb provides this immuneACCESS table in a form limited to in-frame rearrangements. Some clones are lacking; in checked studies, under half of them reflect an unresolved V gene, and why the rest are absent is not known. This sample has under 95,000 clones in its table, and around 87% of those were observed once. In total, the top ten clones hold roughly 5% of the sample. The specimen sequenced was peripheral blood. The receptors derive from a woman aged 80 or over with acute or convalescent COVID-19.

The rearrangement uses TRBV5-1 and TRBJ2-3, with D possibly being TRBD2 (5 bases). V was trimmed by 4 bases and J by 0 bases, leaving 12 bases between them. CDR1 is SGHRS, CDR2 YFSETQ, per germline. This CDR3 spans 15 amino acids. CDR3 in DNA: TGCGCCAGCAGCACTTCGGGGAGAAGCACAGATACGCAGTATTTT. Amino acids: CASSTSGRSTDTQYF.

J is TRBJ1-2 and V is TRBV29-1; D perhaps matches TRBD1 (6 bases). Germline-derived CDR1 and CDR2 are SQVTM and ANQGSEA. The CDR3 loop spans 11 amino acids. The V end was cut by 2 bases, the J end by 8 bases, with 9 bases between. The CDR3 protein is CSVERTAGYTF. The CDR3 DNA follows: TGCAGCGTTGAACGGACAGCCGGCTACACCTTC.

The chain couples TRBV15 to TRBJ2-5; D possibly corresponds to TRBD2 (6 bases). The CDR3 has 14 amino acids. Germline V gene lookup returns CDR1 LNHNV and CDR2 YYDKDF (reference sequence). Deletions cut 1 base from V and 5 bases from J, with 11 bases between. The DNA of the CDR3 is TGTGCCACCAGCAGAGGGGAGGACCCGGAGACCCAGTACTTC. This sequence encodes CATSRGEDPETQYF.

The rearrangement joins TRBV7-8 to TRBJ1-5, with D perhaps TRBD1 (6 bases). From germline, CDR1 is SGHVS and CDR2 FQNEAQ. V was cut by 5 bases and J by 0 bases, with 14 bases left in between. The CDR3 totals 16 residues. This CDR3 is CASSPRGGFSNQPQHF. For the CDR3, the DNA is TGTGCCAGCAGCCCGAGAGGGGGTTTTAGCAATCAGCCCCAGCATTTT.

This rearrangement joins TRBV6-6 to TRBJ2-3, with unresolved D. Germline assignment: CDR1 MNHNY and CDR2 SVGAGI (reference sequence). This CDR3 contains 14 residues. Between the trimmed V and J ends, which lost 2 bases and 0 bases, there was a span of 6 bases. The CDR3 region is CASSYQHSTDTQYF. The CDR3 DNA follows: TGTGCCAGCAGTTACCAACATAGCACAGATACGCAGTATTTT.

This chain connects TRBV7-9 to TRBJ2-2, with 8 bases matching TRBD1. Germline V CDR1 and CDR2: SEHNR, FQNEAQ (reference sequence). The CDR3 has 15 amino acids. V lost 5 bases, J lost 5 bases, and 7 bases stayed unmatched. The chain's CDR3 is CASSTDRGRTGELFF. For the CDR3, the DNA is TGTGCCAGCAGCACAGACAGGGGAAGGACCGGGGAGCTGTTTTTT.

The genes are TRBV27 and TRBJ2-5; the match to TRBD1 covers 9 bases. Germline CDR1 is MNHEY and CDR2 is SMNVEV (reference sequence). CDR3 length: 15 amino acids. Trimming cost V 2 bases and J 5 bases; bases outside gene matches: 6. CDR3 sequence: CASSLVGQGRETQYF. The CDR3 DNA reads TGTGCCAGCAGTTTAGTGGGACAGGGCCGGGAGACCCAGTACTTC.

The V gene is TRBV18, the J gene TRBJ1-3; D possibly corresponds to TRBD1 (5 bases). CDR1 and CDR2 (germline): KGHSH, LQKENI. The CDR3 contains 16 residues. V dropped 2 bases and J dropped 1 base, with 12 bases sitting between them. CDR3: CASSPREGLSGNTIYF. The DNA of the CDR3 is TGTGCCAGCTCACCAAGGGAGGGGTTGTCTGGAAACACCATATATTTT. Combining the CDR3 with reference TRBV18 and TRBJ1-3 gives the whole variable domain NAGVMQNPRHLVRRRGQEARLRCSPMKGHSHVYWYRQLPEEGLKFMVYLQKENIIDESGMPKERFSAEFPKEGPSILRIQQVVRGDSAAYFCASSPREGLSGNTIYFGEGSWLTVV.

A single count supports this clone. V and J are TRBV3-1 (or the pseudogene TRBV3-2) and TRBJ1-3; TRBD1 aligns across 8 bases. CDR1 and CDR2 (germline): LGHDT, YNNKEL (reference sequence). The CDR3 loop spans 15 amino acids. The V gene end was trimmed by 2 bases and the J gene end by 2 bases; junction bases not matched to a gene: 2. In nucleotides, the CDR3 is TGTGCCAGCAGCCAACGGACAGGGACTGGAAACACCATATATTTT. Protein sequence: CASSQRTGTGNTIYF.

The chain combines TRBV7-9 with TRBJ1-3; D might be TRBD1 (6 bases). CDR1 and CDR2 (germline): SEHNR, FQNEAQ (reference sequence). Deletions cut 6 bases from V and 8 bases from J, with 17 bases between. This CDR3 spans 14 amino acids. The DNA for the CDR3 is TGTGCCAGCAGGGGCATTAGCAGGGGAGACACCATATATTTT. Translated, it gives CASRGISRGDTIYF.

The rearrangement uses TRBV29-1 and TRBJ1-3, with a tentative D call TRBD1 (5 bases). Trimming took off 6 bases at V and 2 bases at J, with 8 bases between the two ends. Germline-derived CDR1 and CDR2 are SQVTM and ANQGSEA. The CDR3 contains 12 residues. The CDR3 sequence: CSVQGTGNTIYF. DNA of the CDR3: TGCAGCGTGCAGGGAACTGGAAACACCATATATTTT.

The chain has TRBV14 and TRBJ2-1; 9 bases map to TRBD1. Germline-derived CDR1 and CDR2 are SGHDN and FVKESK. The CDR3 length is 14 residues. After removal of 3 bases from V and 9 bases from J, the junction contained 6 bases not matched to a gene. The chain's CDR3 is CASSQWTGEGEQFF. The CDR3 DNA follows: TGTGCCAGCAGCCAGTGGACAGGGGAAGGTGAGCAGTTCTTC.

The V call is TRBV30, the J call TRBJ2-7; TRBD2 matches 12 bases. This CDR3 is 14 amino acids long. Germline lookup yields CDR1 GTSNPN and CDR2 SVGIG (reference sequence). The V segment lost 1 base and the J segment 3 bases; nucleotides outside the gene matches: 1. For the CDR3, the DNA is TGTGCCTGGAGTGGACTAGCGGGAGTCTACGAGCAGTACTTC. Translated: CAWSGLAGVYEQYF.

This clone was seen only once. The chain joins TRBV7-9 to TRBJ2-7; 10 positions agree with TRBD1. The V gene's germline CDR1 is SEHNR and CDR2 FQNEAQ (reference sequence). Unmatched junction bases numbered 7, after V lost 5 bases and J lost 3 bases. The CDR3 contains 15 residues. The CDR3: CASSRGGQGLYEQYF. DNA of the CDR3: TGTGCCAGCAGCCGGGGGGGACAGGGGCTCTACGAGCAGTACTTC. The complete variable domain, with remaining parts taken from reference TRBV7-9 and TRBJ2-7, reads DTGVSQNPRHKITKRGQNVTFRCDPISEHNRLYWYRQTLGQGPEFLTYFQNEAQLEKSRLLSDRFSAERPKGSFSTLEIQRTEQGDSAMYLCASSRGGQGLYEQYFGPGTRLTVT.

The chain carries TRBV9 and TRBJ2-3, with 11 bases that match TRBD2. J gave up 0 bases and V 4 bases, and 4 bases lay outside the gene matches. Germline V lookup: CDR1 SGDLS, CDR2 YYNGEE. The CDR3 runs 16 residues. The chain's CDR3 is CASSYRTSGSTDTQYF. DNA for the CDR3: TGTGCCAGCAGCTATAGGACTAGCGGGAGCACAGATACGCAGTATTTT.

This CDR3 reads CASSFDGTGSYEQYF. CDR3 bases: TGTGCCAGCAGCTTCGATGGGACAGGGTCCTACGAGCAGTACTTC. The chain has TRBV7-2 and TRBJ2-7; 9 bases fit TRBD1. CDR1 and CDR2 from the germline V gene are SGHTA and FQGNSA. Losses at the gene ends were 3 bases for V and 1 base for J; bases not matched to a gene: 4. CDR3 length: 15 residues.

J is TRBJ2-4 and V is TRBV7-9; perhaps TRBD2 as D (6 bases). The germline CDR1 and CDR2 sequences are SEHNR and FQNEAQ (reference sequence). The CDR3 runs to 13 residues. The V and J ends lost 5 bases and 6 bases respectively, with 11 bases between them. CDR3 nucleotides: TGTGCCAGCAGCGGAGGGACGGGAAACATTCAGTACTTC. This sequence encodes CASSGGTGNIQYF.

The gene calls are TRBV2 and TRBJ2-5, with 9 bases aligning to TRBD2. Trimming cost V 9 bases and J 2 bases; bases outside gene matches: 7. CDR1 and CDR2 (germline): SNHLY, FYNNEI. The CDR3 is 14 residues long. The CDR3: CASQRGVTQETQYF. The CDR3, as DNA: TGTGCCAGTCAGCGGGGGGTTACTCAAGAGACCCAGTACTTC.

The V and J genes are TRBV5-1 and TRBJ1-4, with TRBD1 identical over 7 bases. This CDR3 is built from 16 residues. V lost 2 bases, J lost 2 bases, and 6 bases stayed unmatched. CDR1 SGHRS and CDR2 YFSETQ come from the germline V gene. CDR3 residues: CASSFTRQGTNEKLFF. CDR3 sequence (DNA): TGCGCCAGCAGCTTCACGAGACAGGGCACTAATGAAAAACTGTTTTTT.

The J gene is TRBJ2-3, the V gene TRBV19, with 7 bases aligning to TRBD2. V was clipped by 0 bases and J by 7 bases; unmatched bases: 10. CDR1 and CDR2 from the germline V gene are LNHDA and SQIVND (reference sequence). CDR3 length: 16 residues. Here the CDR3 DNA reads TGTGCCAGTAGTATAGATCTGATGCGGGGGATGTATACGCAGTATTTT. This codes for CASSIDLMRGMYTQYF.

The CDR3 DNA sequence: TGTGCCAGCAGCTTAGGTGGCTTCTCCTACGAGCAGTACTTC. Translation gives CASSLGGFSYEQYF. V and J are TRBV7-2 and TRBJ2-7; D unresolved. V lost 1 base, J lost 0 bases, and 7 bases lay in between. CDR1 is SGHTA and CDR2 is FQGNSA in the germline V gene. The CDR3 is 14 amino acids.

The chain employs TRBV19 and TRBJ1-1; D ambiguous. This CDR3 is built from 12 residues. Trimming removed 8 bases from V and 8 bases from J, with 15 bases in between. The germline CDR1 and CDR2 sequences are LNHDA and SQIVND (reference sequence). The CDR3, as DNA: TGTGCCAGTTTTACCCGGCCGGGGGAAGCTTTCTTT. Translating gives CASFTRPGEAFF.

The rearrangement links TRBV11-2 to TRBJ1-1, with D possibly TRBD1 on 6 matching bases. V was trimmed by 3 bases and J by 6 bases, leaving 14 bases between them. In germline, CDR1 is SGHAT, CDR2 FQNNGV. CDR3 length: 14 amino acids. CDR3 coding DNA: TGTGCCAGCAGCTTTTTCGGGGGGGCCGCTGAAGCTTTCTTT. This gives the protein CASSFFGGAAEAFF. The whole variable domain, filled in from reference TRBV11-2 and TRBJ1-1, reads EAGVAQSPRYKIIEKRQSVAFWCNPISGHATLYWYQQILGQGPKLLIQFQNNGVVDDSQLPKDRFSAERLKGVDSTLKIQPAKLEDSAVYLCASSFFGGAAEAFFGQGTRLTVV.

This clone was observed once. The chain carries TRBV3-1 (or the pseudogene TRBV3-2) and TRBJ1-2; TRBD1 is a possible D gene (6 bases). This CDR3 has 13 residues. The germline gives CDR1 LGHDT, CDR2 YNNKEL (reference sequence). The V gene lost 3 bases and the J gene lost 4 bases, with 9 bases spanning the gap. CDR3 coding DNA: TGTGCCAGCAGCCAGGGGACACTCTATGGCTACACCTTC. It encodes CASSQGTLYGYTF.

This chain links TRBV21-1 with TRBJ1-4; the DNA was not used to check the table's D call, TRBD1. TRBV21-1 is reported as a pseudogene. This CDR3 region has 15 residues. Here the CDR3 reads CASSKEAGVDEKLFF. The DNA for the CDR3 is TGTGCCAGCAGCAAAGAAGCAGGGGTGGATGAAAAACTGTTTTTT.

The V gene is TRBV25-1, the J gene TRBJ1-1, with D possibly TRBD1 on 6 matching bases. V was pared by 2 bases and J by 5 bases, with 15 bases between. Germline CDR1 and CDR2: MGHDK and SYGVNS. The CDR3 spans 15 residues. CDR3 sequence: CASSERQAARTEAFF. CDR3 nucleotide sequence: TGTGCCAGCAGTGAAAGACAGGCTGCGAGGACTGAAGCTTTCTTT.

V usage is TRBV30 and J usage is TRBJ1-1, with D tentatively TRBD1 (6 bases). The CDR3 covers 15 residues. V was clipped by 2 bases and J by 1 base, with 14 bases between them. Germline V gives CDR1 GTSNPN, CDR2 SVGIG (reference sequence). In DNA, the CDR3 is TGTGCCTGGAGTAAAGAGGGGGAAACGAACACTGAAGCTTTCTTT. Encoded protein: CAWSKEGETNTEAFF.

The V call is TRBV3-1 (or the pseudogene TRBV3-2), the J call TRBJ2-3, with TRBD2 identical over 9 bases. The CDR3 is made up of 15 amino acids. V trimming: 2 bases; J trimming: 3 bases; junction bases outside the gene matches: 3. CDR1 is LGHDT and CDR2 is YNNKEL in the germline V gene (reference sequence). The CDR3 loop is CASSQLAGITDTQYF. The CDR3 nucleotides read TGTGCCAGCAGCCAACTAGCGGGGATTACAGATACGCAGTATTTT.

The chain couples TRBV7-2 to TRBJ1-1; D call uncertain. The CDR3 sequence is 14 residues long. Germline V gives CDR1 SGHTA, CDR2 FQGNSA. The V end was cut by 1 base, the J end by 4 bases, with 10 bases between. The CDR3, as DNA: TGTGCCAGCAGCTTAGACTCGGGGAGCACTGAAGCTTTCTTT. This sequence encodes CASSLDSGSTEAFF.